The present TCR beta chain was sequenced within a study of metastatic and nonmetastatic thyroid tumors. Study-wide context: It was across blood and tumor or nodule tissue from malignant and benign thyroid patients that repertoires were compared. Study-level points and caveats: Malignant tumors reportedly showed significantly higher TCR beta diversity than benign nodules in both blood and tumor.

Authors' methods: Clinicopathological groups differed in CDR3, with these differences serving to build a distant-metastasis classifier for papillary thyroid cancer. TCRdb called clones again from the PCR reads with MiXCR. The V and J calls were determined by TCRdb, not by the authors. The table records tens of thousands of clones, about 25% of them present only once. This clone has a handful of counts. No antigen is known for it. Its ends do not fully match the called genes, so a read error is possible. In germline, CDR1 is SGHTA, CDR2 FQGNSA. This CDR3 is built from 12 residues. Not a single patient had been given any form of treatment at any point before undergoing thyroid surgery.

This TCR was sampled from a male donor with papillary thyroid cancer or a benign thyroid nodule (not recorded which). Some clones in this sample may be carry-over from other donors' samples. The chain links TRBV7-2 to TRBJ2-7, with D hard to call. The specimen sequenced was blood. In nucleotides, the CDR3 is TGTGCCAGCAGCTTTCCCACCTACGAACAGTACTTC. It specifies CASSFPTYEQYF.